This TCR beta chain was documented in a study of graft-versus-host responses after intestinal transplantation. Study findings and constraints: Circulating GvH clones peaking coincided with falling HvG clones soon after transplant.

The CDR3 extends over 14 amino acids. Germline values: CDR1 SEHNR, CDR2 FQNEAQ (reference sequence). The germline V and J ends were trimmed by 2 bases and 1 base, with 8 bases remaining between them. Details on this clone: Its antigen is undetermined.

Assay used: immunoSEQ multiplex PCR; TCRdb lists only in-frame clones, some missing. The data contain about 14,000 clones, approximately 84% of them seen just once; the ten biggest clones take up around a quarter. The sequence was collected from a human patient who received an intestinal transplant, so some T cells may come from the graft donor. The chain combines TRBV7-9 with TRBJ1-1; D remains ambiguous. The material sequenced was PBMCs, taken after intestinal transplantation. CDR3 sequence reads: CASSLTRGNTEAFF. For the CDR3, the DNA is TGTGCCAGCAGCTTAACCCGGGGGAACACTGAAGCTTTCTTT.